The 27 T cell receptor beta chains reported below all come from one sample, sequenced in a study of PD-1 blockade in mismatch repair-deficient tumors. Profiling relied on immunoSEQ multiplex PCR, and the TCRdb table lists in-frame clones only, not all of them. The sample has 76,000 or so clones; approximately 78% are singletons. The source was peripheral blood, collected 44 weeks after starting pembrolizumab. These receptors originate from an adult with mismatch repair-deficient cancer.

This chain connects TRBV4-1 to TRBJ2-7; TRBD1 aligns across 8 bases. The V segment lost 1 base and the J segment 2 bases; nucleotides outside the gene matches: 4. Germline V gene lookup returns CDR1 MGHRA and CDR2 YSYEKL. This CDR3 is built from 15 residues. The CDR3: CASSQVNRGAYEQYF. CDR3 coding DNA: TGCGCCAGCAGCCAAGTGAACAGGGGGGCCTACGAGCAGTACTTC.

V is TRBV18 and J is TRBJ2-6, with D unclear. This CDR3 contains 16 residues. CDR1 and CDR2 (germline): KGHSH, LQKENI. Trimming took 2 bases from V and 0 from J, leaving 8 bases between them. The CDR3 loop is CASSPRRNSGANVLTF. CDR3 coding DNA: TGTGCCAGCTCACCAAGACGGAACTCTGGGGCCAACGTCCTGACTTTC.

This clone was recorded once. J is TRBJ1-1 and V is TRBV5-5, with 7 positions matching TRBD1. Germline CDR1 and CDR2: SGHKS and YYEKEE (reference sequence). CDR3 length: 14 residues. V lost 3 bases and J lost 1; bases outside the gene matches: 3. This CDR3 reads CASSYRDRNTEAFF. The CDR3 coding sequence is TGTGCCAGCAGCTACCGGGACAGGAACACTGAAGCTTTCTTT.

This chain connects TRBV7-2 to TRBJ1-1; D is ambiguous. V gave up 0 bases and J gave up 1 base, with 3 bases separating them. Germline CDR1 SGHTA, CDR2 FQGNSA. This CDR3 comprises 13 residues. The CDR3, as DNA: TGTGCCAGCAGCTTAGCGGGGAACACTGAAGCTTTCTTT. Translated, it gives CASSLAGNTEAFF.

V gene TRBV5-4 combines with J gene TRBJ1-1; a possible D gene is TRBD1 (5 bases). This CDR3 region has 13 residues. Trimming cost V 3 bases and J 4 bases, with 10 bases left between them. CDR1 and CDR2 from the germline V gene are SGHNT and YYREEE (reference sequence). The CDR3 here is CASSWTRGTEAFF. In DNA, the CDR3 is TGTGCCAGCAGCTGGACGAGGGGCACTGAAGCTTTCTTT.

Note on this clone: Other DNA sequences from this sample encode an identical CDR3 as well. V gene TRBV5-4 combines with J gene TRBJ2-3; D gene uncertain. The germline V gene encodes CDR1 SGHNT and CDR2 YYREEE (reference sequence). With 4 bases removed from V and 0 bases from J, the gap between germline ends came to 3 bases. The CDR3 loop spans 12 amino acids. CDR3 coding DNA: TGTGCCAGCAGCCTTAGCACAGATACGCAGTATTTT. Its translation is CASSLSTDTQYF.

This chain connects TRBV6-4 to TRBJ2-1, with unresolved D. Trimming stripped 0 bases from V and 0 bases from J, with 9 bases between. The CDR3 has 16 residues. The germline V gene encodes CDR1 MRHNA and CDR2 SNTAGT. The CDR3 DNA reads TGTGCCAGCAGTGACTCGAGCGCGAGCTCCTACAATGAGCAGTTCTTC. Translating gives CASSDSSASSYNEQFF.

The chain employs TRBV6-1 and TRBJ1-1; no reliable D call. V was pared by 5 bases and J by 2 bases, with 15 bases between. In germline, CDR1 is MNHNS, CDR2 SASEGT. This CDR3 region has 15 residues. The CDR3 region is CASSSREGFNTEAFF. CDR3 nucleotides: TGTGCCAGCAGTTCAAGGGAGGGATTCAACACTGAAGCTTTCTTT.

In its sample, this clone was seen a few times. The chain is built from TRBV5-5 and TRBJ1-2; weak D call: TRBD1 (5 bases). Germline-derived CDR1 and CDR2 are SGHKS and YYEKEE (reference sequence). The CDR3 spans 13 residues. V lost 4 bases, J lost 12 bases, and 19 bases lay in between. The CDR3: CASSEPNRFSHTF. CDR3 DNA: TGTGCCAGCAGCGAACCAAACAGGTTTTCCCACACCTTC. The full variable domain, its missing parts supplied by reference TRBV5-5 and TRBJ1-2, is DAGVTQSPTHLIKTRGQQVTLRCSPISGHKSVSWYQQVLGQGPQFIFQYYEKEERGRGNFPDRFSARQFPNYSSELNVNALLLGDSALYLCASSEPNRFSHTFGSGTRLTVV.

The CDR3 is CASLTAGSGTDTQYF. CDR3 DNA: TGTGCCAGTCTTACAGCCGGGAGTGGAACAGATACGCAGTATTTT. The rearrangement uses TRBV6-1 and TRBJ2-3, with D tentatively TRBD2 (6 bases). The germline gives CDR1 MNHNS, CDR2 SASEGT. The ends were cut back, 9 bases at V and 3 bases at J, with 19 bases in the middle. The CDR3 spans 15 residues.

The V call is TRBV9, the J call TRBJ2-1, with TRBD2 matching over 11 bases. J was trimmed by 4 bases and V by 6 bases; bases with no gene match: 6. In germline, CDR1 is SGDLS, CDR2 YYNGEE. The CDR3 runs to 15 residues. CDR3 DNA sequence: TGTGCCAGCACCACGGGACTAGCGGAGTACAATGAGCAGTTCTTC. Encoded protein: CASTTGLAEYNEQFF.

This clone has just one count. This CDR3 is CASSVSQSKNIQYF. The CDR3, as DNA: TGTGCCAGCAGCGTATCCCAGTCCAAAAACATTCAGTACTTC. The chain has TRBV9 and TRBJ2-4, with D unresolved. The CDR3 covers 14 residues. Germline assignment: CDR1 SGDLS and CDR2 YYNGEE. V was pared by 1 base and J by 2 bases, with 7 bases between. Combining the CDR3 with reference TRBV9 and TRBJ2-4 gives the whole variable domain DSGVTQTPKHLITATGQRVTLRCSPRSGDLSVYWYQQSLDQGLQFLIQYYNGEERAKGNILERFSAQQFPDLHSELNLSSLELGDSALYFCASSVSQSKNIQYFGAGTRLSVL.

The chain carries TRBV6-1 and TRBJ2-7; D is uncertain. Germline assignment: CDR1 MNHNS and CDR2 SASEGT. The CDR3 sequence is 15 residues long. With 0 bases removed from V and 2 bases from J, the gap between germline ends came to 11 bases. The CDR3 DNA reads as TGTGCCAGCAGTGAAGCGCCTTCGGCTGCCTACGAGCAGTACTTC. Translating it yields CASSEAPSAAYEQYF.

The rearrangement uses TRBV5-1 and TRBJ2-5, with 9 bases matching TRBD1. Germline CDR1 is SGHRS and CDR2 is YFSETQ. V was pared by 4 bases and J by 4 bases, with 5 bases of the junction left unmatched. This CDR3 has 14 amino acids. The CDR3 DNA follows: TGCGCCAGCAGCGAAGGGACAGGGAGAGAGACCCAGTACTTC. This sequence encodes CASSEGTGRETQYF. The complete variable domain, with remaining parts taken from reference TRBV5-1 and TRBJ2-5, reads KAGVTQTPRYLIKTRGQQVTLSCSPISGHRSVSWYQQTPGQGLQFLFEYFSETQRNKGNFPGRFSGRQFSNSRSEMNVSTLELGDSALYLCASSEGTGRETQYFGPGTRLLVL.

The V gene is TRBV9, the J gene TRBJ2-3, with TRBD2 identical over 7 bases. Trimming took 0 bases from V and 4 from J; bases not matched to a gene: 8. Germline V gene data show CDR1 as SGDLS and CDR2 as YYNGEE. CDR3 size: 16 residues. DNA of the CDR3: TGTGCCAGCAGCGTAGAGGGGCGGGAGAGTCCAGATACGCAGTATTTT. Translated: CASSVEGRESPDTQYF.

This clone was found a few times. The chain's CDR3 is CASGTEYSNQPQHF. The CDR3 coding sequence is TGTGCCAGCGGGACGGAATATAGCAATCAGCCCCAGCATTTT. This chain connects TRBV19 to TRBJ1-5; D may be TRBD1 (5 bases). The germline CDR1 and CDR2 sequences are LNHDA and SQIVND (reference sequence). CDR3 length: 14 amino acids. V lost 9 bases, J lost 0 bases, and 12 bases lay in between.

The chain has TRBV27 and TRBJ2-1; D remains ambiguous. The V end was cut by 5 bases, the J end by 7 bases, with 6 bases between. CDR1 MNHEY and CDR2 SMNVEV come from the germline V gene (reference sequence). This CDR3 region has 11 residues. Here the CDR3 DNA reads TGTGCCAGCAGTCAACAGAATGAGCAGTTCTTC. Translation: CASSQQNEQFF.

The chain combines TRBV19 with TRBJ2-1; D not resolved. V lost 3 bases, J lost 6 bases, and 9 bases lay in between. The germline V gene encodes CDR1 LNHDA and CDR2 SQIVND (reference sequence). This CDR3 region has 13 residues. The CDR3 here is CASSIQVRNEQFF. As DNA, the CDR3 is TGTGCCAGTAGTATCCAGGTGCGCAATGAGCAGTTCTTC.

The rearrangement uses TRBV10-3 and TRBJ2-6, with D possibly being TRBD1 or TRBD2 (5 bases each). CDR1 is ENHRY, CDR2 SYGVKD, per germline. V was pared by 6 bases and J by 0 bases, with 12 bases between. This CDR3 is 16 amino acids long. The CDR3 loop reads CAISPGRSSGANVLTF. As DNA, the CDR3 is TGTGCCATCAGCCCGGGACGGAGCTCTGGGGCCAACGTCCTGACTTTC.

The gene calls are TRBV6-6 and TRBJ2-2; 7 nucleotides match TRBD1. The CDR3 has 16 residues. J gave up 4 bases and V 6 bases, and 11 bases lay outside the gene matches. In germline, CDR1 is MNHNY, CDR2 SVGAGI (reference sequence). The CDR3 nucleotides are TGTGCCAGCAGCCCACGGGACAGACTAAGCACCGGGGAGCTGTTTTTT. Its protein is CASSPRDRLSTGELFF.

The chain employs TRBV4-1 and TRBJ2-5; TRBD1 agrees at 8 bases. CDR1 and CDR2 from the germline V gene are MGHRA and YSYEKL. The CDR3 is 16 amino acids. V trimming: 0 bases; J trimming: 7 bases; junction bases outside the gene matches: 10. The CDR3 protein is CASSQDPTDRAGTQYF. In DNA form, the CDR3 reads TGCGCCAGCAGCCAAGATCCCACGGACAGGGCCGGGACCCAGTACTTC.

The CDR3: CASSPSSYEQYF. The CDR3 nucleotides are TGTGCCAGCAGTCCAAGCTCCTACGAGCAGTACTTC. The chain employs TRBV6-5 and TRBJ2-7; D is undetermined. Germline assignment: CDR1 MNHEY and CDR2 SVGAGI. Between the trimmed V and J ends, which lost 5 bases and 0 bases, there was a span of 5 bases. CDR3 length: 12 amino acids.

The CDR3 bases are TGCGCCAGCAGCCAGGCGGGGATTCACACCGGGGAGCTGTTTTTT. This translates into CASSQAGIHTGELFF. The V gene is TRBV4-3, the J gene TRBJ2-2, with D perhaps matching TRBD2 (6 bases). The germline gives CDR1 LGHNA, CDR2 YSLEER. V was shortened by 3 bases and J by 3 bases, with 11 bases between the two germline ends. The CDR3 is 15 residues long.

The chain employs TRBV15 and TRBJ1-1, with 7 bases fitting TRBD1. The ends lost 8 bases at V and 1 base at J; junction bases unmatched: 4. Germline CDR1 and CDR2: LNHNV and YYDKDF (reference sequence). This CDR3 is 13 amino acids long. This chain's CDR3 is CATGWDRNTEAFF. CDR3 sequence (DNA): TGTGCCACCGGTTGGGACAGGAACACTGAAGCTTTCTTT.

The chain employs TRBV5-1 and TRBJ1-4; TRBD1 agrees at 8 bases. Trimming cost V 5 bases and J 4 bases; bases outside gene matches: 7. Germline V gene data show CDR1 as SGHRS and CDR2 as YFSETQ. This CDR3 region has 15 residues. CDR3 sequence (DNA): TGCGCCAGCAGACTACAGGGGGATGGTAATGAAAAACTGTTTTTT. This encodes CASRLQGDGNEKLFF.

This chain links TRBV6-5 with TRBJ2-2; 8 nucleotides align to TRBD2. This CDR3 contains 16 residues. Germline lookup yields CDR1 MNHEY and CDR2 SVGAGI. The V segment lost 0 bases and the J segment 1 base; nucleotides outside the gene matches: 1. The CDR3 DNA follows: TGTGCCAGCAGTTACTCGCTAGCGGGGAACACCGGGGAGCTGTTTTTT. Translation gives CASSYSLAGNTGELFF.

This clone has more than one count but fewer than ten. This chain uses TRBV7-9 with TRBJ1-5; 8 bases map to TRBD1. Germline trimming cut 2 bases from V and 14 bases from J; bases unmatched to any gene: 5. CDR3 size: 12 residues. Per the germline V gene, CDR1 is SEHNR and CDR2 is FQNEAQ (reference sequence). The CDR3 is CASSLPGQGKHF. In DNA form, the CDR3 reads TGTGCCAGCAGCTTACCCGGACAGGGAAAGCATTTT. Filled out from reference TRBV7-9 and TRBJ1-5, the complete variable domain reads DTGVSQNPRHKITKRGQNVTFRCDPISEHNRLYWYRQTLGQGPEFLTYFQNEAQLEKSRLLSDRFSAERPKGSFSTLEIQRTEQGDSAMYLCASSLPGQGKHFGDGTRLSIL.